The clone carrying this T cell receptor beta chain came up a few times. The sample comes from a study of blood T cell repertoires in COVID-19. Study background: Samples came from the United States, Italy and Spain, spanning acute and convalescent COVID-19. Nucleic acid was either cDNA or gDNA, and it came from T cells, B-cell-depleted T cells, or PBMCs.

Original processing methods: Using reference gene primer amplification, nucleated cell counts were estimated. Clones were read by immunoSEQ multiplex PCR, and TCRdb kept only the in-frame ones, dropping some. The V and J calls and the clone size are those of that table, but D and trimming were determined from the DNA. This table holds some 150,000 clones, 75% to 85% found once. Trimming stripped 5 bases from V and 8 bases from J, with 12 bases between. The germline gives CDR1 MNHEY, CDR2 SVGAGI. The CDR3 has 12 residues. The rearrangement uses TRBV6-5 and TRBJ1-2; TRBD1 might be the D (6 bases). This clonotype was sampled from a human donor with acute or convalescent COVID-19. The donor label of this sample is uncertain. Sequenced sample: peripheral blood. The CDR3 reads CASSTRTDGYTF. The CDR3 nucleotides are TGTGCCAGCAGTACCCGGACAGACGGCTACACCTTC.